The 20 T cell receptor beta chains given below trace back to one sample, sequenced in a study of blood T cell repertoires in COVID-19. Assay: immunoSEQ multiplex PCR; the TCRdb copy retains only in-frame clones and omits some. The sample records tens of thousands of clones, approximately 85% being singletons. Sequences were obtained from peripheral blood. These receptors all come from a man in his 60s with acute or convalescent COVID-19.

The chain has TRBV6-5 and TRBJ1-5; D unclear. The germline CDR1 and CDR2 sequences are MNHEY and SVGAGI. The CDR3 runs to 13 residues. The V gene lost 4 bases and the J gene lost 5 bases, with 9 bases spanning the gap. This CDR3 reads CASSSDRDQPQHF. The CDR3 coding sequence is TGTGCCAGCAGTTCCGACCGGGATCAGCCCCAGCATTTT.

The rearrangement links TRBV9 to TRBJ2-1, with 7 bases identical to TRBD2. The CDR3 loop spans 14 amino acids. Germline V gene lookup returns CDR1 SGDLS and CDR2 YYNGEE. The V and J ends lost 0 bases and 9 bases, in that order; junction bases with no gene match: 6. CDR3 sequence (DNA): TGTGCCAGCAGCGTAGCGGGACTAAATTCTGAGCAGTTCTTC. Translated, it gives CASSVAGLNSEQFF.

CDR3 DNA: TGTGCCAGCAGCCGAGGACTAGCGGGACGTAATGAGCAGTTCTTC. This encodes CASSRGLAGRNEQFF. The V gene is TRBV6-4, the J gene TRBJ2-1, with 12 bases that match TRBD2. Trimming at V came to 6 bases and at J to 7 bases, leaving 7 bases not matched to a gene. This CDR3 has 15 residues. CDR1 and CDR2 from the germline V gene are MRHNA and SNTAGT.

This rearrangement joins TRBV18 to TRBJ1-5; 7 bases are shared with TRBD1. The J segment lost 0 bases and the V segment lost 3 bases, leaving 8 bases of the junction unmatched. From germline, CDR1 is KGHSH and CDR2 LQKENI. The CDR3 has 17 residues. The CDR3 nucleotides read TGTGCCAGCTCACCCACTGGGACAGCTGATAGCAATCAGCCCCAGCATTTT. This sequence encodes CASSPTGTADSNQPQHF.

J is TRBJ1-1 and V is TRBV29-1; D gene uncertain. V lost 7 bases and J lost 1, with 13 bases in between. This CDR3 is 13 amino acids long. Germline assignment: CDR1 SQVTM and CDR2 ANQGSEA. Here the CDR3 reads CSAATGRNTEAFF. In DNA form, the CDR3 reads TGCAGCGCTGCAACGGGAAGGAACACTGAAGCTTTCTTT.

The chain recombines TRBV4-1 with TRBJ1-2; weak D call: TRBD1 (5 bases). Trimming shortened V by 0 bases and J by 6 bases, and 17 bases separated the two germline ends. The CDR3 runs to 16 residues. The germline V gene has CDR1 MGHRA and CDR2 YSYEKL. The CDR3 here is CASSQDPGPTADGYTF. The CDR3 bases are TGCGCCAGCAGCCAAGACCCCGGTCCGACAGCCGATGGCTACACCTTC.

The chain joins TRBV13 to TRBJ2-3, with TRBD1 matching 8 bases. J lost 1 base, V lost 5 bases, and 8 bases had no gene match. The CDR3 spans 16 residues. The germline CDR1 and CDR2 sequences are PRHDT and FYEKMQ (reference sequence). The DNA of the CDR3 is TGTGCCAGCAGCCTACAGGGGGACGGACGCACAGATACGCAGTATTTT. It codes for CASSLQGDGRTDTQYF. Full variable domain (missing parts from reference TRBV13 and TRBJ2-3): AAGVIQSPRHLIKEKRETATLKCYPIPRHDTVYWYQQGPGQDPQFLISFYEKMQSDKGSIPDRFSAQQFSDYHSELNMSSLELGDSALYFCASSLQGDGRTDTQYFGPGTRLTVL.

The chain is built from TRBV7-2 and TRBJ2-1; 8 positions agree with TRBD2. This CDR3 is built from 15 residues. V shed 8 bases and J 1 base; nucleotides not matched to a gene: 7. Germline assignment: CDR1 SGHTA and CDR2 FQGNSA. The CDR3 is CASGERGLSYNEQFF. CDR3 sequence (DNA): TGTGCCAGCGGGGAGCGGGGGCTTTCCTACAATGAGCAGTTCTTC.

The rearrangement uses TRBV9 and TRBJ1-2; possible D gene TRBD1, 5 bases. V was cut by 6 bases and J by 5 bases, with 17 bases left in between. Germline CDR1 SGDLS, CDR2 YYNGEE. This CDR3 has 14 amino acids. CDR3 sequence reads: CASTEGWEGYGYTF. For the CDR3, the DNA is TGTGCCAGCACCGAGGGGTGGGAGGGGTATGGCTACACCTTC.

The rearrangement links TRBV6-6 to TRBJ1-2, with D hard to call. Per germline, CDR1 MNHNY and CDR2 SVGAGI (reference sequence). Deletions cut 4 bases from V and 1 base from J, with 13 bases between. CDR3 length equals 15 residues. In nucleotides, the CDR3 is TGTGCCAGCAGTTGGAGGGCAGACCTTAACTATGGCTACACCTTC. It is translated as CASSWRADLNYGYTF.

This clone has a handful of counts. V gene TRBV14 combines with J gene TRBJ1-4, with TRBD1 matching over 7 bases. The CDR3 contains 16 residues. With V trimmed by 1 base and J by 8 bases, 10 bases remained unmatched. Germline CDR1 reads SGHDN; CDR2 reads FVKESK. The CDR3 sequence is CASSQAYRGTKEKLFF. The CDR3 DNA is TGTGCCAGCAGCCAAGCTTACAGGGGTACGAAAGAAAAACTGTTTTTT.

V usage is TRBV2 and J usage is TRBJ1-3, with 7 bases fitting TRBD1. Germline-derived CDR1 and CDR2 are SNHLY and FYNNEI. With 7 bases clipped from V and 0 bases from J, the junction kept 6 bases outside the gene matches. This CDR3 comprises 15 residues. For the CDR3, the DNA is TGTGCCAGCACTTTACAGGGGAGCTCTGGAAACACCATATATTTT. It translates to CASTLQGSSGNTIYF.

The V gene is TRBV10-3, the J gene TRBJ2-2; unclear D gene. The CDR3 has 14 residues. CDR1 and CDR2 (germline): ENHRY, SYGVKD. The V end was cut by 5 bases, the J end by 6 bases, with 13 bases between. In nucleotides, the CDR3 is TGTGCCATCAGTACCCAGGTAATTGCCGGGGAGCTGTTTTTT. This sequence encodes CAISTQVIAGELFF.

This clone came up once. The genes are TRBV5-1 and TRBJ1-4, with 11 bases lining up with TRBD1. Germline trimming cut 1 base from V and 7 bases from J; bases unmatched to any gene: 9. CDR1 SGHRS and CDR2 YFSETQ come from the germline V gene. This CDR3 has 17 residues. In nucleotides, the CDR3 is TGCGCCAGCAGCTTGACCGGACAGGGGGCATATAGTGAAAAACTGTTTTTT. It encodes CASSLTGQGAYSEKLFF. Full variable domain (outside the CDR3, taken from reference TRBV5-1 and TRBJ1-4): KAGVTQTPRYLIKTRGQQVTLSCSPISGHRSVSWYQQTPGQGLQFLFEYFSETQRNKGNFPGRFSGRQFSNSRSEMNVSTLELGDSALYLCASSLTGQGAYSEKLFFGSGTQLSVL.

In this sample, this clone turned up a few times. In nucleotides, the CDR3 is TGTGCCAGCCGGGCGGGGACGGGGGAAAAACTGTTTTTT. This codes for CASRAGTGEKLFF. The chain recombines TRBV7-6 with TRBJ1-4; a possible D gene is TRBD1 (5 bases). Trimming took off 8 bases at V and 8 bases at J, with 15 bases between the two ends. The CDR3 length is 13 residues. CDR1 SGHVS and CDR2 FNYEAQ come from the germline V gene.

The chain has TRBV2 and TRBJ1-1; D gene unclear. Looked up from germline, CDR1 is SNHLY and CDR2 is FYNNEI. V was trimmed by 6 bases and J by 5 bases, leaving 19 bases between them. The CDR3 runs to 15 residues. The CDR3 protein is CASRLRFEEPTEAFF. As DNA, the CDR3 is TGTGCCAGCAGACTGCGCTTCGAGGAGCCAACTGAAGCTTTCTTT.

The chain is built from TRBV5-1 and TRBJ1-1; TRBD1 matches at 9 bases. Per the germline V gene, CDR1 is SGHRS and CDR2 is YFSETQ. This CDR3 has 14 residues. With 5 bases clipped from V and 1 base from J, the junction kept 3 bases outside the gene matches. Here the CDR3 DNA reads TGCGCCAGCAGACCGGGACAGGGGAACACTGAAGCTTTCTTT. Encoded protein: CASRPGQGNTEAFF.

This clone was recorded many times. J is TRBJ1-2 and V is TRBV3-1 (or the pseudogene TRBV3-2); D ambiguous. CDR1 LGHDT and CDR2 YNNKEL come from the germline V gene (reference sequence). V lost 4 bases, J lost 7 bases, and 13 bases lay in between. CDR3 size: 13 residues. The CDR3 DNA sequence: TGTGCCAGCAGCCCCCCGGTGAATTCTGGCTACACCTTC. Its protein product is CASSPPVNSGYTF.

This chain joins TRBV19 and TRBJ1-5; 7 bases are shared with TRBD1. Germline V gene sequence: CDR1 LNHDA, CDR2 SQIVND (reference sequence). CDR3 length: 15 amino acids. V shed 6 bases, J shed 0 bases, and the junction held 5 bases outside the gene matches. The DNA for the CDR3 is TGTGCCAGTAGGGACAGGCCCTATAGCAATCAGCCCCAGCATTTT. Translating it yields CASRDRPYSNQPQHF.

The chain employs TRBV5-5 and TRBJ1-4; D is unclear. Per the germline V gene, CDR1 is SGHKS and CDR2 is YYEKEE (reference sequence). Between the trimmed V and J ends, which lost 0 bases and 8 bases, there was a span of 20 bases. This CDR3 has 17 residues. The CDR3 protein is CASSLGLPPGYNEKLFF. As DNA, the CDR3 is TGTGCCAGCAGCTTGGGGTTACCTCCCGGGTATAACGAAAAACTGTTTTTT.